These 8 T cell receptor beta chains were all obtained from the same sample, sequenced in a study of response to subunit inactivated influenza vaccine (dated by TCRdb to the late 2010s). Library preparation was by RT-PCR. Sequencing took place on an Illumina HiSeq 2500. The public reads were run again by TCRdb, first through fastp at Q25 and then through MiXCR, and only productive beta chains were kept. Every CDR3 protein is listed once, alongside the most common genes and DNA of its rows. The sample records under 750,000 distinct CDR3 sequences, over 9.5% of which are singletons. 10% of the sample comes from the top ten. Sample: PBMCs from blood, taken on the day of vaccination. The receptors come from a middle-aged man who received an inactivated influenza vaccine. Donor details come from another sample of the same person, matched by shared clones.

This clonotype came up a few times. V is TRBV24-1 and J is TRBJ2-2; 11 bases are a match to TRBD1. The CDR3 is 20 residues long. Germline assignment: CDR1 KGHDR and CDR2 SFDVKD. Losses at the gene ends were 4 bases for V and 1 base for J; bases not matched to a gene: 13. The CDR3, as DNA: TGTGCCACCAGTGAATCCCCGGGACAGGGGGTAACCCTGAACACCGGGGAGCTGTTTTTT. It yields the protein CATSESPGQGVTLNTGELFF.

This clonotype was counted only a few times. This chain joins TRBV4-2 and TRBJ2-7; a possible D gene is TRBD2 (5 bases). This CDR3 has 16 residues. Germline loops: CDR1 LGHNA, CDR2 YNFKEQ. The V end was cut by 0 bases, the J end by 4 bases, with 16 bases between. CDR3 sequence reads: CASSQDPSKGGYEQYF. CDR3 in DNA: TGTGCCAGCAGCCAAGATCCTAGCAAGGGTGGGTACGAGCAGTACTTC.

This clonotype was detected only a few times. The chain couples TRBV2 to TRBJ1-3, with D perhaps matching TRBD1 (6 bases). V gave up 4 bases and J gave up 3 bases, with 10 bases separating them. The CDR3 runs 14 residues. From germline, CDR1 is SNHLY and CDR2 FYNNEI. CDR3 protein: CASSVGGNGNTIYF. Here the CDR3 DNA reads TGTGCCAGCAGTGTAGGGGGAAATGGAAACACCATATATTTT.

The rearrangement links TRBV29-1 to TRBJ2-3; 10 bases agree with TRBD2. J was trimmed by 2 bases and V by 1 base; bases with no gene match: 3. Germline assignment: CDR1 SQVTM and CDR2 ANQGSEA. CDR3 length: 15 amino acids. The CDR3 DNA reads as TGCAGCGTTGAAGTAGCGGGAGGAAACACAGATACGCAGTATTTT. Translating gives CSVEVAGGNTDTQYF.

The chain is built from TRBV3-1 and TRBJ2-3; D uncertain. The V end lost 6 bases, the J end lost 4 bases, and 14 bases lay between the germline ends. This CDR3 spans 14 amino acids. In germline, CDR1 is LGHDT, CDR2 YNNKEL (reference sequence). CDR3 sequence: CASSPNIYADTQYF. The CDR3, as DNA: TGTGCCAGCAGTCCTAATATATACGCAGATACGCAGTATTTT.

This clonotype was seen more than once but under ten times. The chain couples TRBV4-1 to TRBJ1-1, with a tentative D call TRBD1 (6 bases). Germline values: CDR1 MGHRA, CDR2 YSYEKL. Trimming pared 1 base from V and 2 bases from J, leaving 11 bases between. The CDR3 contains 15 residues. The CDR3 sequence: CASSQAGDLNTEAFF. For the CDR3, the DNA is TGCGCCAGCAGCCAAGCAGGGGACCTCAACACTGAAGCTTTCTTT.

This clonotype has more than one count but fewer than ten. The chain employs TRBV20-1 and TRBJ2-1, with 11 bases fitting TRBD2. Germline CDR1 reads DFQATT; CDR2 reads SNEGSKA (reference sequence). Trimming took 6 bases from V and 4 from J; bases not matched to a gene: 5. The CDR3 contains 14 residues. The DNA of the CDR3 is TGCAGTGCCGAAACTAGCGGGAGTTACAATGAGCAGTTCTTC. As protein: CSAETSGSYNEQFF.

The chain has TRBV4-2 and TRBJ2-5; 8 positions agree with TRBD2. The trim removed 0 bases at V and 1 base at J, leaving 13 bases unmatched. Per the germline V gene, CDR1 is LGHNA and CDR2 is YNFKEQ. The CDR3 spans 19 residues. The CDR3 loop reads CASSQDPGGGSGIQETQYF. The CDR3 DNA sequence: TGTGCCAGCAGCCAAGATCCAGGTGGGGGTAGCGGGATCCAAGAGACCCAGTACTTC.